There are many counts of the clone carrying this TCR beta chain. The antigen is undetermined. Preparation of the TCRbeta library involved a method that used unique molecular identifiers. TCRdb re-analysed the PCR reads in MiXCR, keeping a single row per CDR3 protein. The sample records over 450,000 distinct CDR3 sequences, roughly a tenth being singletons. The CDR3 runs 15 residues. J lost 4 bases, V lost 3 bases, and 6 bases had no gene match. The germline V gene has CDR1 SGHRS and CDR2 YFSETQ. These data belong to a study of T-cell reconstitution after alpha-beta-depleted transplantation in children. Findings and limits, study-wide: One year post-transplant, T-cell counts and diversity were largely derived from T cells produced anew.

The chain carries TRBV5-1 and TRBJ2-2, with TRBD2 matching 7 bases. The specimen comprised PBMCs, sampled before TCRalphabeta/CD19-depleted stem cell transplant. The sequence came from a child younger than 10 with inherited bone marrow failure, due to receive a stem cell transplant. CDR3 in amino acids: CASSWEGLTTGELFF. CDR3 coding DNA: TGCGCCAGCAGCTGGGAGGGACTCACCACCGGGGAGCTGTTTTTT.